The 5 T cell receptor beta chains reported below all come from one sample, sequenced in a study of T cell repertoires in cytomegalovirus infection. The antigens for these receptors are not known. TCRdb re-analysed the reads in MiXCR, keeping a single row per CDR3 protein. The data show 800,000 to 950,000 distinct CDR3 sequences, 30% to 35% seen once. The sample here was cultured CD8+ T cells from PBMCs, taken from culture after CMV antigen stimulation. All receptors derive from a human donor in good health (CMV status not recorded). Some clones in this sample may be carry-over from other donors' samples.

The chain couples TRBV12-3 or TRBV12-4 to TRBJ1-1; 9 nucleotides agree with TRBD1. Unmatched junction bases numbered 11, after V lost 1 base and J lost 2 bases. This CDR3 is 18 amino acids long. This CDR3 reads CASSLVWLRTGANTEAFF. In DNA, the CDR3 is TGTGCCAGCAGTTTAGTCTGGTTGAGGACAGGGGCTAACACTGAAGCTTTCTTT.

Comment on this clonotype: At one boundary the junction diverges from the germline segment, which might be a read error. V usage is TRBV4-2 and J usage is TRBJ2-2; either TRBD1 or TRBD2 may fit D (6 bases each). The germline CDR1 and CDR2 sequences are LGHNA and YNFKEQ. The CDR3 has 15 amino acids. The CDR3 protein is CASSQEWRDTEELFF. The CDR3 DNA reads as TGTGCCAGCAGCCAAGAGTGGAGGGACACCGAGGAGCTGTTTTTT.

The sample holds a few counts of this clonotype. The rearrangement links TRBV24-1 to TRBJ1-5; TRBD1 might be the D (5 bases). CDR3 length equals 15 residues. V was pared by 5 bases and J by 0 bases, with 10 bases between. Looked up from germline, CDR1 is KGHDR and CDR2 is SFDVKD. CDR3 protein: CATSGRGDSNQPQHF. For the CDR3, the DNA is TGTGCCACCAGTGGACGAGGGGATAGCAATCAGCCCCAGCATTTT.

This sequence joins TRBV5-4 and TRBJ1-2; 9 bases match TRBD1. Germline CDR1 SGHNT, CDR2 YYREEE (reference sequence). CDR3 size: 14 residues. V shed 5 bases and J 8 bases; nucleotides not matched to a gene: 10. The CDR3 spells CASRREDRGRGYTF. The CDR3 coding sequence is TGTGCCAGCAGGCGAGAGGACAGGGGAAGAGGCTACACCTTC.

In this sample, this clonotype turned up many times. The genes are TRBV7-8 and TRBJ1-2; weak D call: TRBD1 (5 bases). The CDR3 sequence is 15 residues long. V gave up 6 bases and J gave up 2 bases, with 16 bases separating them. Germline V CDR1 and CDR2: SGHVS, FQNEAQ. The DNA for the CDR3 is TGTGCCAGCAGAGCGGACACACCGGTGAACTATGGCTACACCTTC. It is translated as CASRADTPVNYGYTF.